This T cell receptor (beta chain) derives from a study of CD8 T cells in Susac syndrome. Random hexamers primed reverse transcription of roughly 0.45 to 1 ug RNA. Each CDR3 protein is one row after TCRdb ran MiXCR on the immunoSEQ multiplex PCR reads. Of approximately 200,000 distinct CDR3 sequences detected, around 95% appear once; the ten largest clones hold 0.082%. Bulk CD8+ and CD4+ cells came from magnetic negative isolation; CD8+ TEMRA by FACS. Germline-derived CDR1 and CDR2 are SGHRS and YFSETQ. The CDR3 has 15 residues. Deletions cut 3 bases from V and 5 bases from J, with 14 bases between. The sequencing sample was made of CD4+ T cells from PBMCs. The rearrangement uses TRBV5-1 and TRBJ1-4; D may be TRBD1 (6 bases). The source of this sequence is a human donor with multiple sclerosis. The CDR3 reads CASSWVQGENEKLFF. In nucleotides, the CDR3 is TGCGCCAGCAGCTGGGTACAGGGCGAGAATGAAAAACTGTTTTTT.